A single sample is the source of the 13 T cell receptor beta chains below, sequenced in a study of shared T cell receptors in the human thymus (dated by TCRdb to the early 2020s). The method behind the library was the immunoSEQ multiplex PCR assay. The table comes from immuneACCESS by way of TCRdb, which keeps in-frame sequences with V and J called. Part of the clones is missing from these tables; in studies checked, under half for an unresolved V gene and the rest for unknown reasons. For this sample there are 500,000 to 750,000 clones; around nine tenths appear just once. Approximately 0.01% of the sample is in the top ten clones. This sample also belongs to another study, concerning human thymus T cells.

Sequencing was carried out using thymocytes. All receptors derive from a boy younger than two with a congenital heart defect. Donor details come from another sample of the same person, matched by shared clones.

CDR3 region: CASGPVGGQPQHF. The DNA for the CDR3 is TGTGCCAGCGGACCAGTAGGGGGTCAGCCCCAGCATTTT. This rearrangement joins TRBV2 to TRBJ1-5; D may be TRBD1 (6 bases). This CDR3 comprises 13 residues. Germline V gene lookup returns CDR1 SNHLY and CDR2 FYNNEI. Deletions cut 8 bases from V and 6 bases from J, with 14 bases between.

The V and J genes are TRBV7-9 and TRBJ2-1, with D hard to call. There are 13 residues in the CDR3. Germline values: CDR1 SEHNR, CDR2 FQNEAQ (reference sequence). The germline V and J ends were trimmed by 5 bases and 12 bases, with 17 bases remaining between them. In DNA form, the CDR3 reads TGTGCCAGCAGCGCCCGGGTCCCCGCGAGGCAGTTCTTC. It is translated as CASSARVPARQFF.

CDR3: CASSPKGRRRWDTEAFF. CDR3 nucleotide sequence: TGTGCCAGCAGTCCTAAGGGGCGGCGACGCTGGGACACTGAAGCTTTCTTT. This sequence joins TRBV27 and TRBJ1-1; D is perhaps TRBD1 (5 bases). The germline CDR1 and CDR2 sequences are MNHEY and SMNVEV (reference sequence). The CDR3 is 17 residues long. Trimming shortened V by 5 bases and J by 3 bases, and 22 bases separated the two germline ends.

This clone has just a few counts. The DNA of the CDR3 is TGCGCCAGAAGGGCTAGCCGTCCTTGGAGCTCTGGAAACACCATATATTTT. The encoded protein is CARRASRPWSSGNTIYF. The rearrangement joins TRBV5-1 to TRBJ1-3; D gene unclear. V lost 8 bases and J lost 0, with 21 bases in between. This CDR3 is built from 17 residues. Germline V gene lookup returns CDR1 SGHRS and CDR2 YFSETQ.

V and J are TRBV27 and TRBJ1-4; 7 bases agree with TRBD1. CDR3 length equals 14 residues. Per the germline V gene, CDR1 is MNHEY and CDR2 is SMNVEV (reference sequence). V shed 9 bases, J shed 7 bases, and the junction held 11 bases outside the gene matches. In DNA, the CDR3 is TGTGCCAGAAAACCGGGACAGAGGGTTGAAAAACTGTTTTTT. Translating it yields CARKPGQRVEKLFF.

This chain links TRBV27 with TRBJ2-6; D not resolved. V was pared by 6 bases and J by 0 bases, with 3 bases between. Germline CDR1 reads MNHEY; CDR2 reads SMNVEV (reference sequence). The CDR3 contains 13 residues. The CDR3 region has the DNA TGTGCCAGCAGCCACTCTGGGGCCAACGTCCTGACTTTC. Its translation: CASSHSGANVLTF. Combining the CDR3 with reference TRBV27 and TRBJ2-6 gives the whole variable domain EAQVTQNPRYLITVTGKKLTVTCSQNMNHEYMSWYRQDPGLGLRQIYYSMNVEVTDKGDVPEGYKVSRKEKRNFPLILESPSPNQTSLYFCASSHSGANVLTFGAGSRLTVL.

The V gene is TRBV9, the J gene TRBJ2-2, with 9 nucleotides matching TRBD2. The CDR3 runs to 16 residues. The J segment lost 4 bases and the V segment lost 0 bases, leaving 4 bases of the junction unmatched. Germline assignment: CDR1 SGDLS and CDR2 YYNGEE. The CDR3: CASSVDPGLATGELFF. The CDR3 coding sequence is TGTGCCAGCAGCGTAGACCCGGGACTAGCCACCGGGGAGCTGTTTTTT.

V usage is TRBV28 and J usage is TRBJ1-1; TRBD1 is a possible D gene (6 bases). CDR3 length: 16 residues. Germline CDR1 is MDHEN and CDR2 is SYDVKM. With 2 bases removed from V and 2 bases from J, the gap between germline ends came to 15 bases. This chain's CDR3 is CASSLRGGGRNTEAFF. In DNA, the CDR3 is TGTGCCAGCAGTTTAAGGGGCGGGGGGCGCAACACTGAAGCTTTCTTT. Variable domain in full (rest from reference TRBV28 and TRBJ1-1): DVKVTQSSRYLVKRTGEKVFLECVQDMDHENMFWYRQDPGLGLRLIYFSYDVKMKEKGDIPEGYSVSREKKERFSLILESASTNQTSMYLCASSLRGGGRNTEAFFGQGTRLTVV.

The rearrangement links TRBV7-9 to TRBJ2-7; 8 bases are shared with TRBD1. The CDR3 covers 14 residues. Germline-derived CDR1 and CDR2 are SEHNR and FQNEAQ (reference sequence). V was pared by 5 bases and J by 6 bases, with 9 bases of the junction left unmatched. As DNA, the CDR3 is TGTGCCAGCAGCCCCGGACAGGGAAGGGGCGAGCAGTACTTC. Translation gives CASSPGQGRGEQYF. Variable domain in full (rest from reference TRBV7-9 and TRBJ2-7): DTGVSQNPRHKITKRGQNVTFRCDPISEHNRLYWYRQTLGQGPEFLTYFQNEAQLEKSRLLSDRFSAERPKGSFSTLEIQRTEQGDSAMYLCASSPGQGRGEQYFGPGTRLTVT.

This chain joins TRBV28 and TRBJ2-1; 8 bases fit TRBD2. Germline loops: CDR1 MDHEN, CDR2 SYDVKM. With 4 bases clipped from V and 5 bases from J, the junction kept 4 bases outside the gene matches. The CDR3 loop spans 14 amino acids. DNA for the CDR3: TGTGCCAGCAGTTCGACTAGCGTTAACAATGAGCAGTTCTTC. It translates to CASSSTSVNNEQFF.

V gene TRBV7-2 combines with J gene TRBJ2-4, with TRBD2 matching over 9 bases. The J segment lost 6 bases and the V segment lost 1 base, leaving 1 base of the junction unmatched. Germline V lookup: CDR1 SGHTA, CDR2 FQGNSA. There are 14 residues in the CDR3. CDR3 sequence reads: CASSLVLAGNIQYF. The CDR3 DNA sequence: TGTGCCAGCAGCTTAGTACTAGCGGGAAACATTCAGTACTTC. Full variable domain (rest looked up from reference TRBV7-2 and TRBJ2-4): GAGVSQSPSNKVTEKGKDVELRCDPISGHTALYWYRQSLGQGLEFLIYFQGNSAPDKSGLPSDRFSAERTGGSVSTLTIQRTQQEDSAVYLCASSLVLAGNIQYFGAGTRLSVL.

This sequence joins TRBV19 and TRBJ2-7, with D possibly TRBD1 on 6 matching bases. The CDR3 has 14 amino acids. V lost 5 bases to trimming and J lost 1 base, with 12 bases between them. The germline gives CDR1 LNHDA, CDR2 SQIVND (reference sequence). The CDR3 sequence is CASSYDRRSYEQYF. CDR3 bases: TGTGCCAGTAGTTATGACAGGCGATCCTACGAGCAGTACTTC.

This clone was observed a single time. The V call is TRBV19, the J call TRBJ1-1, with a possible D match to TRBD1 (6 bases). CDR1 is LNHDA, CDR2 SQIVND, per germline (reference sequence). The CDR3 totals 16 residues. V was clipped by 5 bases and J by 1 base, with 17 bases between them. The CDR3 bases are TGTGCCAGTAGTTGTCTGGTGACAGGAGGGAACACTGAAGCTTTCTTT. Encoded protein: CASSCLVTGGNTEAFF.